This entry concerns a single T cell receptor (beta chain). The antigen remains unidentified. This record comes from a study of blood T cells in healthy people across ages. Germline CDR1 is GTSNPN and CDR2 is SVGIG (reference sequence). The CDR3 spans 13 residues. Trimming took 3 bases from V and 1 from J, leaving 9 bases between them. The use of a sample-barcoded 5' primer and a J-beta primer mix characterized a second PCR of about 7 to 12 cycles. In TCRdb, the 5' RACE reads were re-called with MiXCR into one record per CDR3 protein. Among about 650,000 distinct CDR3 sequences listed, roughly 30% were seen once. Study-wide results and caveats: Estimates drawn from one million T cells were deemed to understate diversity.

The specimen sequenced was blood. This sequence was found in an elderly woman in good health. The rearrangement links TRBV30 to TRBJ1-1; weak D call: TRBD1 (5 bases). Here the CDR3 reads CAWSRDSNTEAFF. In DNA form, the CDR3 reads TGTGCCTGGAGCCGGGACTCGAACACTGAAGCTTTCTTT.